What follows are 21 T cell receptor beta chains derived from one specimen sequenced in a study of shared clonotypes between healthy human individuals. In the naive CD8 group, cells lacked CD45RO and were positively selected for CCR7, so terminally differentiated effector memory CD45RA+ cells were left out. Sequencing used immunoSEQ multiplex PCR; TCRdb keeps in-frame clones, though not all of them. The sample yields about 2.2 million clones, 93% seen once. What was sequenced was naive CD8+ T cells from PBMCs. All receptors derive from a man between 18 and 35 years old in good health. Some clones in this sample may be carry-over from other donors' samples.

V and J are TRBV19 and TRBJ2-1, with 11 bases matching TRBD2. This CDR3 comprises 17 residues. Germline CDR1 and CDR2: LNHDA and SQIVND (reference sequence). The V segment lost 2 bases and the J segment 7 bases; nucleotides outside the gene matches: 10. CDR3 bases: TGTGCCAGTAGTATAACCGGGGTGGTAGCGGGAGGGAATGAGCAGTTCTTC. It yields the protein CASSITGVVAGGNEQFF.

The sample holds a few counts of this clone. Other DNA sequences in the same sample also yield this CDR3. This sequence joins TRBV9 and TRBJ1-1; D perhaps matches TRBD1 (5 bases). There are 13 residues in the CDR3. Trimming removed 2 bases at V and 5 bases at J, with 10 bases between. Germline lookup yields CDR1 SGDLS and CDR2 YYNGEE. Written as DNA, the CDR3 is TGTGCCAGCAGCGTCGGGGGGACTACTGAAGCTTTCTTT. It encodes CASSVGGTTEAFF.

The chain uses TRBV27 and TRBJ2-7; perhaps TRBD1 as D (5 bases). The CDR3 totals 14 residues. Germline CDR1 is MNHEY and CDR2 is SMNVEV (reference sequence). Trimming pared 6 bases from V and 5 bases from J, leaving 17 bases between. The CDR3 DNA follows: TGTGCCAGCAGCGAAACAAGGGGTACAAACGAGCAGTACTTC. Its translation is CASSETRGTNEQYF.

J is TRBJ2-7 and V is TRBV6-5, with D possibly TRBD2 on 6 matching bases. The CDR3 totals 15 residues. Trimming left V 6 bases short and J 2 bases short, with 17 bases between. The V gene's germline CDR1 is MNHEY and CDR2 SVGAGI. The CDR3 sequence: CASRIRLGGAYEQYF. The CDR3, as DNA: TGTGCCAGCAGGATCCGACTGGGGGGAGCCTACGAGCAGTACTTC.

This chain links TRBV11-2 with TRBJ2-7; D uncertain. This CDR3 has 12 residues. Germline CDR1 and CDR2: SGHAT and FQNNGV. Between the trimmed V and J ends, which lost 1 base and 5 bases, there was a span of 6 bases. The CDR3 spells CASSLAWDEQYF. For the CDR3, the DNA is TGTGCCAGCAGCTTAGCCTGGGACGAGCAGTACTTC. The entire variable domain, with the rest obtained from reference TRBV11-2 and TRBJ2-7, is as follows: EAGVAQSPRYKIIEKRQSVAFWCNPISGHATLYWYQQILGQGPKLLIQFQNNGVVDDSQLPKDRFSAERLKGVDSTLKIQPAKLEDSAVYLCASSLAWDEQYFGPGTRLTVT.

The chain joins TRBV10-3 to TRBJ1-5, with no clear D. There are 13 residues in the CDR3. Trimming took off 3 bases at V and 7 bases at J, with 10 bases between the two ends. Germline V CDR1 and CDR2: ENHRY, SYGVKD. The CDR3 DNA reads as TGTGCCATCAGTGATAACAATCGGCAGCCCCAGCATTTT. Amino acids: CAISDNNRQPQHF.

Of note for this clone: At the DNA level, this CDR3 is encoded by other sequences in the same sample as well. This sequence joins TRBV11-2 and TRBJ2-5; D remains ambiguous. The CDR3 sequence is 13 residues long. V dropped 5 bases and J dropped 0 bases, with 7 bases sitting between them. Germline V gene lookup returns CDR1 SGHAT and CDR2 FQNNGV. The CDR3: CASSPKYQETQYF. CDR3 DNA: TGTGCCAGCAGCCCAAAGTACCAAGAGACCCAGTACTTC.

The genes are TRBV9 and TRBJ2-1; TRBD2 agrees at 8 bases. The V and J ends lost 7 bases and 8 bases, in that order; junction bases with no gene match: 8. The CDR3 extends over 13 amino acids. Germline V gene lookup returns CDR1 SGDLS and CDR2 YYNGEE. CDR3 in amino acids: CASSSGSSHEQFF. CDR3 bases: TGTGCCAGCTCAAGCGGGAGTTCCCATGAGCAGTTCTTC.

Concerning this clone itself: The same CDR3 is also encoded by other DNA sequences in this sample. The rearrangement uses TRBV7-9 and TRBJ2-1, with 9 bases that match TRBD1. The CDR3 consists of 15 residues. With V trimmed by 3 bases and J by 3 bases, 3 bases remained unmatched. The germline V gene encodes CDR1 SEHNR and CDR2 FQNEAQ (reference sequence). The CDR3 coding sequence is TGTGCCAGCAGCTTGACAGGGGGTAGCTACAATGAGCAGTTCTTC. It yields the protein CASSLTGGSYNEQFF.

This chain connects TRBV29-1 to TRBJ2-5; 7 bases map to TRBD2. There are 15 residues in the CDR3. Germline CDR1 reads SQVTM; CDR2 reads ANQGSEA. With 3 bases clipped from V and 3 bases from J, the junction kept 10 bases outside the gene matches. The CDR3 loop reads CSVEGGDGIEETQYF. CDR3 DNA: TGCAGCGTTGAGGGGGGGGACGGAATAGAAGAGACCCAGTACTTC.

The chain combines TRBV15 with TRBJ1-2; D ambiguous. This CDR3 has 14 residues. Germline CDR1 reads LNHNV; CDR2 reads YYDKDF (reference sequence). The ends were cut back, 2 bases at V and 4 bases at J, with 11 bases in the middle. CDR3 in DNA: TGTGCCACCAGCAGATCAAGGGATCCCTATGGCTACACCTTC. This gives the protein CATSRSRDPYGYTF.

This chain joins TRBV19 and TRBJ2-2, with 8 bases that match TRBD1. The germline V gene has CDR1 LNHDA and CDR2 SQIVND (reference sequence). The CDR3 extends over 15 amino acids. The junction had 11 bases not matched to a gene; V was cut back by 7 bases and J by 7 bases. CDR3 protein: CASIPDRGAVGELFF. In DNA, the CDR3 is TGTGCCAGTATCCCCGACAGGGGCGCGGTCGGGGAGCTGTTTTTT.

The chain recombines TRBV7-9 with TRBJ2-3, with 14 bases fitting TRBD2. Trimming cost V 5 bases and J 6 bases; bases outside gene matches: 10. The CDR3 extends over 17 amino acids. Germline CDR1 SEHNR, CDR2 FQNEAQ (reference sequence). The CDR3 DNA reads TGTGCCAGCAGCCTCCGGACTAGCGGGGGGAAAGGGGATACGCAGTATTTT. Its protein product is CASSLRTSGGKGDTQYF.

V and J are TRBV28 and TRBJ1-4, with a weak D call TRBD1 (6 bases). Trimming cost V 3 bases and J 7 bases, with 12 bases left between them. Germline V gene data show CDR1 as MDHEN and CDR2 as SYDVKM. The CDR3 sequence is 14 residues long. The CDR3 DNA is TGTGCCAGCAGTTTTTTAGGGGGGGGTGAAAAACTGTTTTTT. It is translated as CASSFLGGGEKLFF.

This chain connects TRBV15 to TRBJ2-3; TRBD1 agrees at 8 bases. The CDR3 has 12 amino acids. Germline V lookup: CDR1 LNHNV, CDR2 YYDKDF (reference sequence). The J segment lost 3 bases and the V segment lost 9 bases, leaving 2 bases of the junction unmatched. CDR3 in amino acids: CATRQGTDTQYF. The CDR3 DNA follows: TGTGCCACGAGACAGGGGACAGATACGCAGTATTTT.

This clone was seen just once. The V gene is TRBV4-3, the J gene TRBJ2-1; D gene unclear. V was trimmed by 1 base and J by 4 bases, leaving 11 bases between them. Germline CDR1 is LGHNA and CDR2 is YSLEER. This CDR3 region has 15 residues. CDR3 coding DNA: TGCGCCAGCAGCCAAGCTGTAAGTAAGTACAATGAGCAGTTCTTC. Amino acid sequence: CASSQAVSKYNEQFF.

The J gene is TRBJ2-1, the V gene TRBV7-2, with 8 bases aligning to TRBD2. Trimming removed 5 bases from V and 6 bases from J; junction bases left unmatched: 6. The CDR3 totals 14 residues. Per the germline V gene, CDR1 is SGHTA and CDR2 is FQGNSA. Here the CDR3 reads CASSTTGGLNEQFF. The DNA for the CDR3 is TGTGCCAGCAGCACGACGGGAGGGCTCAATGAGCAGTTCTTC.

As regards this clone: The same CDR3 is also encoded by other DNA sequences in this sample. The CDR3 DNA sequence: TGCGCCAGCAGCTTGGCCCGACAGATGAACACTGAAGCTTTCTTT. Its protein product is CASSLARQMNTEAFF. V and J are TRBV5-1 and TRBJ1-1; TRBD1 is a possible D gene (5 bases). Per germline, CDR1 SGHRS and CDR2 YFSETQ. Deletions cut 0 bases from V and 0 bases from J, with 9 bases between. The CDR3 loop spans 15 amino acids.

This clone has a single count. V gene TRBV4-3 combines with J gene TRBJ1-4; 8 nucleotides match TRBD1. V lost 0 bases, J lost 8 bases, and 14 bases stayed unmatched. Per the germline V gene, CDR1 is LGHNA and CDR2 is YSLEER. The CDR3 sequence is 18 residues long. CDR3 protein: CASSQDTSRQGRGEKLFF. In DNA form, the CDR3 reads TGCGCCAGCAGCCAAGATACCTCGAGACAGGGGCGAGGGGAAAAACTGTTTTTT.

The rearrangement joins TRBV11-1 to TRBJ2-1; 12 bases agree with TRBD2. Trimming cost V 6 bases and J 8 bases; bases outside gene matches: 5. The V gene's germline CDR1 is SGHAT and CDR2 FQDESV (reference sequence). This CDR3 contains 14 residues. The DNA for the CDR3 is TGTGCCAGCAGTCTGACTAGCGGGAGCGATGAGCAGTTCTTC. It yields the protein CASSLTSGSDEQFF.

This chain connects TRBV29-1 to TRBJ2-5; D call uncertain. CDR1 is SQVTM and CDR2 is ANQGSEA in the germline V gene. The CDR3 totals 10 residues. V lost 7 bases, J lost 4 bases, and 7 bases lay in between. The CDR3: CSAAAETQYF. CDR3 in DNA: TGCAGCGCGGCAGCAGAGACCCAGTACTTC.